Below, one T cell receptor beta chain is given with its context. Its specificity is unknown. Total RNA, at least 5.5 micrograms per sample, came from PBMCs. Germline V gene data show CDR1 as MNHNY and CDR2 as SVGAGI (reference sequence). The CDR3 is made up of 14 amino acids. The data stem from a study of blood T cells in healthy people across ages. Combining a sample-barcoded 5' primer with a J-beta primer mix, a second PCR ran for about 6 to 12 cycles. Every molecule of cDNA carried a tag from a template-switch adaptor with 12 random nucleotides. Using its own MiXCR run on the 5' RACE reads, TCRdb lists one record per CDR3 protein. In the table there are around 1.7 million distinct CDR3 sequences, approximately 28% of which are singletons. Study-wide results and limits: Higher diversity and more naive CD4+ cells were features of long-lived donors, compared to aged donors. As naive T cell percentage varied, TCR beta diversity correlated strongly with it.

The clonotype comes from a woman younger than 45 in good health. The chain combines TRBV6-6 with TRBJ2-1; D perhaps matches TRBD1 (6 bases). The DNA matches TRBJ2-7 better at its end, which makes the J call doubtful. The sequenced sample was blood. The CDR3 sequence: CASSPRTEYNEQYF. Here the CDR3 DNA reads TGTGCCAGCAGTCCGAGGACAGAGTACAATGAGCAGTACTTC.